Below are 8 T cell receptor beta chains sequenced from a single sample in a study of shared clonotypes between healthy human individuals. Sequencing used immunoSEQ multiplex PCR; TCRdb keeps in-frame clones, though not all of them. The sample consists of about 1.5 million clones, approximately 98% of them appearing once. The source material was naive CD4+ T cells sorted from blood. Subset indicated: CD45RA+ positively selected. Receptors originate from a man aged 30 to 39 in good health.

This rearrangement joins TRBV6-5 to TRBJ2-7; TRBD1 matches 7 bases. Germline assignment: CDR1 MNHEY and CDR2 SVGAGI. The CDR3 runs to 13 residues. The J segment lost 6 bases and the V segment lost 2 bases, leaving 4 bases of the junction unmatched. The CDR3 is CASSYRQGFEQYF. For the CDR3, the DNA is TGTGCCAGCAGTTACCGACAGGGCTTCGAGCAGTACTTC.

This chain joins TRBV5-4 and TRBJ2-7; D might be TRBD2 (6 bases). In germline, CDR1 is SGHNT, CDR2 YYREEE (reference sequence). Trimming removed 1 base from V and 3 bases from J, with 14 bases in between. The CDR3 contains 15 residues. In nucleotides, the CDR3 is TGTGCCAGCAGCTTGTTCGGCGGGAAGGACTACGAGCAGTACTTC. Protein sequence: CASSLFGGKDYEQYF.

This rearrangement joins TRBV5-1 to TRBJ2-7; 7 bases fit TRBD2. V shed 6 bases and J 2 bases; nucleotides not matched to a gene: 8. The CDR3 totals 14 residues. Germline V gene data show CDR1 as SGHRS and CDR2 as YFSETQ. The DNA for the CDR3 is TGCGCCAGCACGAGTGCTAGCGGAACCTACGAGCAGTACTTC. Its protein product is CASTSASGTYEQYF.

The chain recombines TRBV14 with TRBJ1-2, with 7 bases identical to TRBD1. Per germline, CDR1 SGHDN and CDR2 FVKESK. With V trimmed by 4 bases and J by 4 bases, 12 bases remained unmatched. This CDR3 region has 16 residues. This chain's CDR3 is CASSLRAQQGIYGYTF. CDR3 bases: TGTGCCAGCAGCCTACGAGCACAACAGGGGATCTATGGCTACACCTTC.

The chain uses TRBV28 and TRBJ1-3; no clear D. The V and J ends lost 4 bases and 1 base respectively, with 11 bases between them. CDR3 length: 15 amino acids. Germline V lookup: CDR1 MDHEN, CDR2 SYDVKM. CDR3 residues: CASSSILASGNTIYF. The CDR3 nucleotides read TGTGCCAGCAGTTCCATCTTGGCTTCTGGAAACACCATATATTTT. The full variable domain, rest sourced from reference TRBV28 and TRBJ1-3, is DVKVTQSSRYLVKRTGEKVFLECVQDMDHENMFWYRQDPGLGLRLIYFSYDVKMKEKGDIPEGYSVSREKKERFSLILESASTNQTSMYLCASSSILASGNTIYFGEGSWLTVV.

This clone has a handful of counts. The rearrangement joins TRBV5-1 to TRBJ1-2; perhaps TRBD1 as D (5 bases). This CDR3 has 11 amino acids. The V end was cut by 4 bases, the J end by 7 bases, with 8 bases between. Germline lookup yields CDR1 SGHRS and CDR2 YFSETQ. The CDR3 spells CASSGAGGYTF. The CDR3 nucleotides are TGCGCCAGCAGCGGGGCAGGTGGCTACACCTTC.

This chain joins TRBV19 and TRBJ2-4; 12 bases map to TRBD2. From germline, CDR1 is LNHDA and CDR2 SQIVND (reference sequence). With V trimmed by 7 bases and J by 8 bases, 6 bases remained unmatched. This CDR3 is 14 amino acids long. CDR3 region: CASISSGRAHIQYF. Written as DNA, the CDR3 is TGTGCCAGTATCTCTAGCGGGAGGGCCCACATTCAGTACTTC.

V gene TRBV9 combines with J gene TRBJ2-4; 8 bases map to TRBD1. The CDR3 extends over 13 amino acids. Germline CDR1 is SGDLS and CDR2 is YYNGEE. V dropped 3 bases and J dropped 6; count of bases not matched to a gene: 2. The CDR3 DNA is TGTGCCAGCAGCGCCGGACAGGGAAACATTCAGTACTTC. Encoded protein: CASSAGQGNIQYF.